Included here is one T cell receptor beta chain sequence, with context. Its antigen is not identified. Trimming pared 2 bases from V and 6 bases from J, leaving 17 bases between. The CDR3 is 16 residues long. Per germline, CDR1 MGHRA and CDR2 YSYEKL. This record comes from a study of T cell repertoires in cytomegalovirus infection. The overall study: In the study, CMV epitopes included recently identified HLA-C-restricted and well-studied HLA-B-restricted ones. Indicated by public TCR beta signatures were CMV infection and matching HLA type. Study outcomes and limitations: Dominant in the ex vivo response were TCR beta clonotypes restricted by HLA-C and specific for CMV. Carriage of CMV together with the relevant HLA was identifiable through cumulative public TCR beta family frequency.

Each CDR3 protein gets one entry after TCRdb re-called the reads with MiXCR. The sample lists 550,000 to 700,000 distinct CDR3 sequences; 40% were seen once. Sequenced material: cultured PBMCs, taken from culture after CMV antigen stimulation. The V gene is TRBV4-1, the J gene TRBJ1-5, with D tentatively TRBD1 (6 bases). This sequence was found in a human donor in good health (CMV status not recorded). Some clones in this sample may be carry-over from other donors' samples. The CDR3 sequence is CASSQPGRGKPQPQHF. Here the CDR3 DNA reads TGCGCCAGCAGCCAACCTGGCAGGGGTAAACCTCAGCCCCAGCATTTT.